This entry features one TCR beta chain sequence. The sample belongs to a study of blood T cell repertoires in COVID-19. At the level of the study: Whether acute or convalescent, the COVID-19 samples came from the United States, Italy and Spain.

Original data processing: Reference gene primer amplification gave nucleated cell count estimates. Assay: immunoSEQ multiplex PCR; the TCRdb copy retains only in-frame clones and omits some. The V and J calls and clone size are taken from that table; D and trimming were inferred from the DNA. The sample carries over 200,000 clones, more than 75% recorded once. The germline CDR1 and CDR2 sequences are MNHEY and SMNVEV (reference sequence). The CDR3 loop spans 13 amino acids. Losses at the gene ends were 3 bases for V and 10 bases for J; bases not matched to a gene: 7. This chain links TRBV27 with TRBJ1-1; the match to TRBD1 covers 8 bases. The source of this sequence is a man aged 35 to 55 with active or convalescent COVID-19. The material sequenced was peripheral blood. The CDR3: CASSFSGGSGAFF. The DNA for the CDR3 is TGTGCCAGCAGTTTTTCAGGGGGCTCGGGAGCTTTCTTT.